This entry lists 13 T cell receptor beta chains sequenced from one sample in a study. Measured with immunoSEQ multiplex PCR; TCRdb has only the in-frame clones, and not every one. The repertoire has 40,000 to 55,000 clones, 90% to 95% of them found once; the top ten carry 9.5% to 12%. What was sequenced was PBMCs. These receptors came from a man aged 40-49 years with rheumatoid arthritis.

This chain links TRBV6-5 with TRBJ2-7; 8 bases agree with TRBD1. Germline CDR1 and CDR2: MNHEY and SVGAGI. Unmatched junction bases numbered 4, after V lost 6 bases and J lost 0 bases. The CDR3 sequence is 14 residues long. In DNA, the CDR3 is TGTGCCAGCAGCCTGGGACAGGACTCCTACGAGCAGTACTTC. Translation: CASSLGQDSYEQYF.

This clone occurred once. The chain uses TRBV11-2 and TRBJ2-5; 12 positions match TRBD2. V lost 7 bases, J lost 7 bases, and 10 bases stayed unmatched. The CDR3 is 15 amino acids. Germline V gene data show CDR1 as SGHAT and CDR2 as FQNNGV. CDR3 sequence reads: CASIQLAGGRGTQYF. CDR3 bases: TGTGCCAGCATCCAACTAGCGGGGGGCCGTGGGACCCAGTACTTC.

With respect to this clone: A junction end diverges from the germline sequence, so it may reflect a read error. This chain uses TRBV6-1 with TRBJ1-1; D unclear. The germline CDR1 and CDR2 sequences are MNHNS and SASEGT. There are 13 residues in the CDR3. As DNA, the CDR3 is TGTGCCAGCAGTGAAGCGGGTAGGCCTGAGGCTTTCTTT. Its translation is CASSEAGRPEAFF.

The J gene is TRBJ1-1, the V gene TRBV19; maybe TRBD1 (5 bases). CDR3 size: 12 residues. The V gene lost 9 bases and the J gene lost 4 bases, with 12 bases spanning the gap. Germline V gene lookup returns CDR1 LNHDA and CDR2 SQIVND (reference sequence). In nucleotides, the CDR3 is TGTGCCAGCTCCCGGGACTTCACTGAAGCTTTCTTT. Its translation is CASSRDFTEAFF.

J is TRBJ1-1 and V is TRBV6-5; D remains ambiguous. CDR1 and CDR2 from the germline V gene are MNHEY and SVGAGI. The CDR3 totals 16 residues. The V and J ends lost 2 bases and 2 bases respectively, with 15 bases between them. CDR3 DNA: TGTGCCAGCAGTTACACCGAGGGCGCTTCCAACACTGAAGCTTTCTTT. Translating gives CASSYTEGASNTEAFF.

In the case of this clone: Relative to the germline gene, one junction end is altered; a read error may explain this. The chain is built from TRBV27 and TRBJ1-2, with 11 bases that match TRBD1. Germline CDR1 and CDR2: MNHEY and SMNVEV (reference sequence). CDR3 size: 17 residues. Here the CDR3 DNA reads TGTGCCAGCAGTGTATCCGGGACAGGGGGTACATACTATGGCTACACCTTC. It codes for CASSVSGTGGTYYGYTF.

V gene TRBV28 combines with J gene TRBJ1-5; 9 bases line up with TRBD1. The CDR3 is 14 amino acids. Looked up from germline, CDR1 is MDHEN and CDR2 is SYDVKM. V lost 8 bases to trimming and J lost 4 bases; unmatched junction nucleotides: 6. Here the CDR3 DNA reads TGTGCCAGCTTTGGGGGACAGGGAAATCAGCCCCAGCATTTT. Protein product: CASFGGQGNQPQHF.

The chain has TRBV4-1 and TRBJ1-2; unclear D gene. The CDR3 spans 14 residues. Trimming took off 4 bases at V and 8 bases at J, with 17 bases between the two ends. Per germline, CDR1 MGHRA and CDR2 YSYEKL. CDR3: CASSPPRGGNGYTF. The CDR3, as DNA: TGCGCCAGCAGCCCGCCTCGGGGAGGAAACGGCTACACCTTC.

The chain couples TRBV6-2 or TRBV6-3 to TRBJ2-5; D call uncertain. Trimming pared 0 bases from V and 2 bases from J, leaving 7 bases between. Germline V gene lookup returns CDR1 MNHEY and CDR2 SVGEGT. This CDR3 comprises 14 residues. This CDR3 reads CASSYSIRQETQYF. CDR3 coding DNA: TGTGCCAGCAGTTACTCGATACGTCAAGAGACCCAGTACTTC.

The V gene is TRBV24-1, the J gene TRBJ2-3; either TRBD1 or TRBD2 may supply D (5 bases each). V dropped 3 bases and J dropped 0 bases, with 9 bases sitting between them. The CDR3 is made up of 15 amino acids. Germline CDR1 KGHDR, CDR2 SFDVKD. CDR3 coding DNA: TGTGCCACCAGTGATGGGACGGGTAGCACAGATACGCAGTATTTT. It specifies CATSDGTGSTDTQYF.

A remark on this clone: The identical CDR3 is also encoded by other nucleotide sequences in the sample. The V call is TRBV4-3, the J call TRBJ1-5, with TRBD1 matching over 10 bases. V lost 3 bases and J lost 4; bases outside the gene matches: 0. The CDR3 contains 14 residues. Per the germline V gene, CDR1 is LGHNA and CDR2 is YSLEER. The CDR3 nucleotides are TGCGCCAGCAGCCAGGACAGGGGGAATCAGCCCCAGCATTTT. Its protein product is CASSQDRGNQPQHF.

This sequence joins TRBV28 and TRBJ1-2; possibly TRBD1 for D (5 bases). The length of the CDR3 is 16 residues. V was trimmed by 5 bases and J by 8 bases, leaving 24 bases between them. Germline CDR1 and CDR2: MDHEN and SYDVKM. The CDR3 DNA reads as TGTGCCAGCAGTACCACCGTTGGGGCCCACGGGGGAGGCTACACCTTC. Translated, it gives CASSTTVGAHGGGYTF.

A note on this clone: Sequence at one end of the junction differs from germline and may be a read error. This sequence joins TRBV18 and TRBJ1-2; no clear D gene. The CDR3 runs 12 residues. Germline CDR1 KGHSH, CDR2 LQKENI. This CDR3 is CASSLFIAEISF. The CDR3 DNA follows: TGTGCCAGCTCACTTTTTATCGCAGAGATTTCGTTC.